This T cell receptor beta chain appears in the sequencing data of a study of cytomegalovirus exposure and HLA in healthy donors. The PCR contained 60 Vbeta and 13 Jbeta primers. This table comes from immunoSEQ multiplex PCR, and its TCRdb copy is limited to in-frame clones, with some not included. Seen here are some 150,000 clones, less than 65% observed once, and the top ten hold 3%. Sequencing input: PBMCs. The receptor was isolated from a woman in her thirties in good health and CMV-seropositive.

The CDR3 region is CASSLRSVDRAGANVLTF. Here the CDR3 DNA reads TGTGCCAGCAGCTTACGGAGCGTGGACAGGGCTGGGGCCAACGTCCTGACTTTC. The chain combines TRBV7-6 with TRBJ2-6; 8 bases match TRBD1. The CDR3 extends over 18 amino acids. The germline V gene encodes CDR1 SGHVS and CDR2 FNYEAQ. The J segment lost 2 bases and the V segment lost 2 bases, leaving 8 bases of the junction unmatched.